This is a list of T cell receptor beta chains from one sample in a study of blood T cell repertoires in COVID-19. Using immunoSEQ multiplex PCR, the repertoire was profiled, and TCRdb retains in-frame clones only, with some absent. The sample lists about 340,000 clones, 70% to 90% occurring once. The sequencing sample was made of peripheral blood. The receptor set was obtained from a woman aged 60-75 years with COVID-19, enrolled during active disease. Both conserved end residues are part of each CDR3. D genes are given only for firm matches. For some rows the clone size is stated as once, few or many, or as a class when expanded; others skip it.

TRBJ1-1 | . | . | TRBV30 | CAWSVQAGTEAFF | TGTGCCTGGAGTGTGCAGGCGGGCACTGAAGCTTTCTTT
TRBJ1-2 | . | . | TRBV5-1 | CASSLSGAGDTSYGYTF | TGCGCCAGCAGCTTGAGCGGGGCAGGGGATACCTCCTATGGCTACACCTTC
TRBJ1-1 | . | . | TRBV5-4 | CASSLAEQGGTEAFF | TGTGCCAGCAGCTTGGCAGAACAGGGCGGGACTGAAGCTTTCTTT
TRBJ1-2 | . | . | TRBV19 | CASSLDRTSPYGYTF | TGTGCCAGTAGTTTGGATCGGACATCCCCCTATGGCTACACCTTC
TRBJ2-1 | TRBD2 | . | TRBV5-1 | CASSSLAGNEQFF | TGCGCCAGCAGCTCTCTAGCGGGCAATGAGCAGTTCTTC
TRBJ2-7 | TRBD2 | . | TRBV12-3/TRBV12-4 | CASSLGGGNEQYF | TGTGCCAGCAGTTTAGGGGGGGGGAACGAGCAGTACTTC
TRBJ2-5 | TRBD1 | few | TRBV18 | CASSLQDRAETQYF | TGTGCCAGCTCACTCCAGGACAGGGCGGAGACCCAGTACTTC
TRBJ2-2 | . | . | TRBV10-1 | CASSGRENTGELFF | TGCGCCAGCAGTGGCAGGGAGAACACCGGGGAGCTGTTTTTT
TRBJ1-4 | TRBD1 | . | TRBV5-1 | CASSTGQWSGREKLFF | TGCGCCAGCAGCACGGGACAGTGGTCCGGGCGGGAAAAACTGTTTTTT
TRBJ1-3 | TRBD1 | once | TRBV3-1/TRBV3-2 | CASSSDRAGNTIYF | TGTGCCAGCAGCTCGGACAGGGCTGGAAACACCATATATTTT
TRBJ2-1 | TRBD2 | . | TRBV9 | CASSALGLAGGPSEQFF | TGTGCCAGCAGCGCCCTGGGGCTAGCGGGGGGGCCAAGTGAGCAGTTCTTC
TRBJ1-4 | TRBD1 | . | TRBV11-2 | CASSLMQGASNEKLFF | TGTGCCAGCAGCTTAATGCAGGGGGCTTCTAATGAAAAACTGTTTTTT
TRBJ1-6 | TRBD1 | . | TRBV6-4 | CASSPLGTVNSPLHF | TGTGCCAGCAGCCCCCTTGGGACAGTAAATTCACCCCTCCACTTT
TRBJ2-1 | . | . | TRBV24-1 | CATSDLPTGEQFF | TGTGCCACCAGTGATTTGCCGACGGGTGAGCAGTTCTTC
TRBJ1-5 | . | . | TRBV7-2 | CASSFVMGGNQPQHF | TGTGCCAGCAGTTTTGTGATGGGCGGCAATCAGCCCCAGCATTTT
TRBJ1-2 | TRBD1 | . | TRBV5-1 | CASSPGGSDGYTF | TGCGCCAGCAGTCCAGGGGGAAGTGATGGCTACACCTTC
TRBJ1-4 | TRBD1 | . | TRBV10-3 | CAIRSDREGEKLFF | TGTGCCATCAGGTCGGACAGGGAGGGAGAAAAACTGTTTTTT
TRBJ2-2 | TRBD2 | . | TRBV7-3 | CASSQLSTSGGTGELFF | TGTGCCAGCAGCCAACTCTCGACTAGCGGGGGCACCGGGGAGCTGTTTTTT
TRBJ1-2 | TRBD1 | . | TRBV6-1 | CASSEALTGGFYGYTF | TGTGCCAGCAGTGAAGCGCTGACAGGGGGTTTCTATGGCTACACCTTC
TRBJ2-2 | . | . | TRBV3-1/TRBV3-2 | CASSQVTSPTGELFF | TGTGCCAGCAGCCAAGTCACTAGCCCCACCGGGGAGCTGTTTTTT
TRBJ2-2 | . | . | TRBV5-1 | CASSLGASGSGELFF | TGCGCCAGCAGCTTGGGTGCTTCAGGTAGCGGGGAGCTGTTTTTT
TRBJ1-2 | . | . | TRBV6-2/TRBV6-3 | CASSLDTPGYTF | TGTGCCAGCAGTTTAGACACGCCTGGCTACACCTTC
TRBJ2-2 | . | . | TRBV5-1 | CASSLDVSSGELFF | TGCGCCAGCAGCTTGGATGTAAGCTCCGGGGAGCTGTTTTTT
TRBJ1-1 | . | . | TRBV7-6 | CASSLYVSGSDTEAFF | TGTGCCAGCAGCTTATATGTCTCCGGGAGCGACACTGAAGCTTTCTTT
TRBJ2-7 | . | . | TRBV7-9 | CASSSMTDRASYEQYF | TGTGCCAGCAGCTCGATGACTGACAGAGCCTCCTACGAGCAGTACTTC
TRBJ1-3 | . | . | TRBV5-6 | CASSAGTTSAYF | TGTGCCAGCAGCGCCGGGACAACATCGGCATATTTT
TRBJ1-2 | . | . | TRBV6-4 | CASSDKVGPGVYGYTF | TGTGCCAGCAGTGACAAGGTGGGGCCAGGGGTCTATGGCTACACCTTC
TRBJ2-7 | TRBD2 | . | TRBV10-3 | CAISDSGLAGNEQYF | TGTGCCATCAGTGACTCGGGGCTAGCGGGGAACGAGCAGTACTTC
TRBJ1-1 | . | . | TRBV3-1/TRBV3-2 | CASSQDRGNVDTEAFF | TGTGCCAGCAGCCAAGATCGGGGGAATGTGGACACTGAAGCTTTCTTT
TRBJ2-7 | TRBD1 | . | TRBV6-1 | CASSESYRGINEQYF | TGTGCCAGCAGTGAATCGTACAGGGGAATCAACGAGCAGTACTTC
TRBJ1-2 | . | . | TRBV4-2 | CASSQDIYMRVSGYTF | TGTGCCAGCAGCCAAGATATTTATATGAGGGTCTCTGGCTACACCTTC
TRBJ1-1 | TRBD1 | . | TRBV5-1 | CASSFRQGANTEAFF | TGCGCCAGCAGCTTCCGACAGGGGGCGAACACTGAAGCTTTCTTT